The entry below describes one T cell receptor beta chain. The antigen remains undetermined. This record comes from a study of cytomegalovirus exposure and HLA in healthy donors. Study-level background: According to later analysis, the same platform produced the 120 validation and under 750 first-cohort repertoires. Study conclusions and caveats: 164 TCR beta chains were listed as cytomegalovirus-associated. Specific recognition of CMV antigens was confirmed in vitro for a few chains (all CMV-associated).

The study drew the donors from its roughly 120-subject validation cohort, separate from the 666-subject first cohort. Sequencing used immunoSEQ multiplex PCR; TCRdb keeps in-frame clones, though not all of them. Here the sample spans about 160,000 clones, approximately 96% being singletons. CDR3 length equals 15 residues. The V gene's germline CDR1 is SNHLY and CDR2 FYNNEI. With V trimmed by 4 bases and J by 6 bases, 8 bases remained unmatched. This receptor was obtained from a woman aged 18 to 35 in good health and CMV-seronegative. The rearrangement joins TRBV2 to TRBJ1-2, with 10 bases lining up with TRBD1. Sequences were obtained from PBMCs. The CDR3 reads CASSAAGTGANGYTF. Here the CDR3 DNA reads TGTGCCAGCAGTGCCGCCGGGACAGGGGCCAATGGCTACACCTTC.